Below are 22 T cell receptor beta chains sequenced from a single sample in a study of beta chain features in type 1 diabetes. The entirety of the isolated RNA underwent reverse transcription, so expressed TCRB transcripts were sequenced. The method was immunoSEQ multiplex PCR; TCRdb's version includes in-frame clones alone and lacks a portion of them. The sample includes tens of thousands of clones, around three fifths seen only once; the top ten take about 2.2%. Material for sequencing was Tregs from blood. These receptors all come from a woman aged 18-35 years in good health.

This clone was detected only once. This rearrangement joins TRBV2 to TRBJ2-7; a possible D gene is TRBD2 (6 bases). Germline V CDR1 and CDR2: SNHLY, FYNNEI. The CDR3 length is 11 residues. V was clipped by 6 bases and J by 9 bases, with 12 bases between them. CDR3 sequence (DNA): TGTGCCAGCAGGCGGGGTAGCGCGCAGTACTTC. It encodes CASRRGSAQYF.

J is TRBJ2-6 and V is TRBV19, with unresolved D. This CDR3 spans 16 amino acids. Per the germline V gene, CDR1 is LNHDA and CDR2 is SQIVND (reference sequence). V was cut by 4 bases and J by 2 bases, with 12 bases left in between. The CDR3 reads CASSSGQRAGANVLTF. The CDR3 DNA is TGTGCCAGTAGTAGTGGTCAACGGGCTGGGGCCAACGTCCTGACTTTC.

CDR3 amino acids: CASSAWTGGGETQYF. As DNA, the CDR3 is TGTGCCAGCAGTGCATGGACAGGGGGCGGAGAGACCCAGTACTTC. The chain uses TRBV27 and TRBJ2-5; TRBD1 aligns across 11 bases. Germline trimming cut 5 bases from V and 4 bases from J; bases unmatched to any gene: 6. Looked up from germline, CDR1 is MNHEY and CDR2 is SMNVEV (reference sequence). The CDR3 extends over 15 amino acids.

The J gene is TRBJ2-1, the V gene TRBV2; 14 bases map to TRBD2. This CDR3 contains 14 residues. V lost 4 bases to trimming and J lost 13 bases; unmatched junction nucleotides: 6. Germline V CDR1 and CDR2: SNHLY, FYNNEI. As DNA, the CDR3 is TGTGCCAGCAGTGGGGGACTAGCGGGAGTGGGTCAGTTCTTC. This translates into CASSGGLAGVGQFF.

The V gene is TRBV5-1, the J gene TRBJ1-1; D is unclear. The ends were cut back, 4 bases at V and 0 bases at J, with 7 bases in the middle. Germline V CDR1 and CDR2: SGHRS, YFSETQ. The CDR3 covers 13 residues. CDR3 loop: CASSLDLNTEAFF. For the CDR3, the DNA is TGCGCCAGCAGCCTAGACCTGAACACTGAAGCTTTCTTT.

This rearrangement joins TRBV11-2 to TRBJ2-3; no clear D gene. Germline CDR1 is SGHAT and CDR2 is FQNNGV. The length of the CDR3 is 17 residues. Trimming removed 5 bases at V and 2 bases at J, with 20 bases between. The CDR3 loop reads CASSQLVNRRNTDTQYF. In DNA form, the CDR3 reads TGTGCCAGCAGCCAGCTTGTTAATCGGCGGAACACAGATACGCAGTATTTT.

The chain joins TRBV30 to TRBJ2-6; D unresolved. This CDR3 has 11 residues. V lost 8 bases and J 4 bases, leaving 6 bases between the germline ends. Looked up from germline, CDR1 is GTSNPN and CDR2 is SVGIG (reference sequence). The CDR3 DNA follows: TGTGCCCGAGAGGGGGCCAACGTCCTGACTTTC. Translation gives CAREGANVLTF.

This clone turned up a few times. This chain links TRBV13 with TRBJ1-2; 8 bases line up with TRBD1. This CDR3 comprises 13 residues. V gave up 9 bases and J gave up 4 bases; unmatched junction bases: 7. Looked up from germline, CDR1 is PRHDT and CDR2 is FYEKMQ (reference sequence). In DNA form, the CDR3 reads TGTGCCAGGGACAGGGAGTCGTTCTATGGCTACACCTTC. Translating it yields CARDRESFYGYTF. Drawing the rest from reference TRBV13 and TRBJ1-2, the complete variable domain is AAGVIQSPRHLIKEKRETATLKCYPIPRHDTVYWYQQGPGQDPQFLISFYEKMQSDKGSIPDRFSAQQFSDYHSELNMSSLELGDSALYFCARDRESFYGYTFGSGTRLTVV.

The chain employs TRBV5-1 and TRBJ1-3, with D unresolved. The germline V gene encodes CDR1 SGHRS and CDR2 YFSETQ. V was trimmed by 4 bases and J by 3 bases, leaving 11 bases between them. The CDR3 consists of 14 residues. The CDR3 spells CASSEGRGGNTIYF. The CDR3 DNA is TGCGCCAGCAGCGAGGGCAGAGGTGGAAACACCATATATTTT.

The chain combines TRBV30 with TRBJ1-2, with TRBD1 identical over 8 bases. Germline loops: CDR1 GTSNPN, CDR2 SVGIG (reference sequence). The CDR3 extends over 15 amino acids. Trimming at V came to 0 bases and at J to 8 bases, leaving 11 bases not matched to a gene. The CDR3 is CAWSVGAGGVGGYTF. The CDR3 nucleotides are TGTGCCTGGAGTGTCGGGGCAGGGGGCGTGGGGGGCTACACCTTC.

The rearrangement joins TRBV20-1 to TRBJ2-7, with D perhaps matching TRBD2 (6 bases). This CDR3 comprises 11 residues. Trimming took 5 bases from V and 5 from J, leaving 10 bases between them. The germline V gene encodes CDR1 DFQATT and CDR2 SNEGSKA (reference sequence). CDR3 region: CSARRGNEQYF. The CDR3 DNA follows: TGCAGTGCTCGACGGGGGAACGAGCAGTACTTC.

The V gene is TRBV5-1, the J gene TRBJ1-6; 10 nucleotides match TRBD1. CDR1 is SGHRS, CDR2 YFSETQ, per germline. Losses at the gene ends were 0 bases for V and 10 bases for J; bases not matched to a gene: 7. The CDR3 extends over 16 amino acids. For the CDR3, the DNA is TGCGCCAGCAGCTTGGGGGGGACAGGGGTAAAGTCACCCCTCCACTTT. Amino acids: CASSLGGTGVKSPLHF.

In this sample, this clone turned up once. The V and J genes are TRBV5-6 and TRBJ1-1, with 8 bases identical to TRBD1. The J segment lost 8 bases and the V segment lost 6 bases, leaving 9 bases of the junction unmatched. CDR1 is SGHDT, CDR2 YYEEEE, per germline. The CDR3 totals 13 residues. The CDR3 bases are TGTGCCAGCACCCTCCTTGGGACAGGAGAAGCTTTCTTT. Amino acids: CASTLLGTGEAFF.

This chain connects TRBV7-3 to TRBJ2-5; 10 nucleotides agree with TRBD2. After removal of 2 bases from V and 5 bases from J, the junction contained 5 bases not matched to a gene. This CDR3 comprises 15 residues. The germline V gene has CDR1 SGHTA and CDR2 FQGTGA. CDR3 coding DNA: TGTGCCAGCAGCTTATTAGCGGGGGGCGGCGAGACCCAGTACTTC. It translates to CASSLLAGGGETQYF.

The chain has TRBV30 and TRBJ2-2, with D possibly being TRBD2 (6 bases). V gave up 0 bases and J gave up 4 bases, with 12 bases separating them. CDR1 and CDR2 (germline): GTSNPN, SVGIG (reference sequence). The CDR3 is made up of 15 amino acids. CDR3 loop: CAWSVLTGVTGELFF. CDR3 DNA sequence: TGTGCCTGGAGTGTACTCACGGGGGTCACCGGGGAGCTGTTTTTT.

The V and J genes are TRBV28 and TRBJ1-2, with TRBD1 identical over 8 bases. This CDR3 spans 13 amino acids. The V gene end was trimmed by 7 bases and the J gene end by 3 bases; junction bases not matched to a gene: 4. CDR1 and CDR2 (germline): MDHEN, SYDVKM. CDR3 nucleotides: TGTGCCAGCACTACGGGACAGGACTATGGCTACACCTTC. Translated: CASTTGQDYGYTF.

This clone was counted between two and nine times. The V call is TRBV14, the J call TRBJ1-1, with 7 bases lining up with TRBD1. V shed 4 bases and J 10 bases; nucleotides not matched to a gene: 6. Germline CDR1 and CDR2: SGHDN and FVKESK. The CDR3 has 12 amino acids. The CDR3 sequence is CASSPIQGTAFF. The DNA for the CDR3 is TGTGCCAGCAGCCCGATACAGGGGACAGCTTTCTTT.

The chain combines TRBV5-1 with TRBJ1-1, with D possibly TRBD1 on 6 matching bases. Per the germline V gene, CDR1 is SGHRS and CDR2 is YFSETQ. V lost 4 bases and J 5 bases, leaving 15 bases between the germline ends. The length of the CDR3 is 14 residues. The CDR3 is CASSPSTGNTEAFF. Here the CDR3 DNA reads TGCGCCAGCAGCCCATCAACAGGGAATACTGAAGCTTTCTTT.

The CDR3 DNA reads as TGCGCCAGCAGCTCGGGACAGACCTATGGCTACACCTTC. As protein: CASSSGQTYGYTF. This chain connects TRBV5-1 to TRBJ1-2, with 7 bases that match TRBD1. Per the germline V gene, CDR1 is SGHRS and CDR2 is YFSETQ. The CDR3 covers 13 residues. The junction had 3 bases not matched to a gene; V was cut back by 3 bases and J by 4 bases. Full variable domain (outside the CDR3, taken from reference TRBV5-1 and TRBJ1-2): KAGVTQTPRYLIKTRGQQVTLSCSPISGHRSVSWYQQTPGQGLQFLFEYFSETQRNKGNFPGRFSGRQFSNSRSEMNVSTLELGDSALYLCASSSGQTYGYTFGSGTRLTVV.

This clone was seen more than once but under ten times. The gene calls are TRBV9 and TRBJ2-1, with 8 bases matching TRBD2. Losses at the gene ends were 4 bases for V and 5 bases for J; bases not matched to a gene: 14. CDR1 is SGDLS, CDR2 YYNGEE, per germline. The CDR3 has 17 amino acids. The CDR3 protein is CASSFRISGKVDNEQFF. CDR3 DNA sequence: TGTGCCAGCAGCTTTCGGATTAGCGGGAAGGTCGACAATGAGCAGTTCTTC.

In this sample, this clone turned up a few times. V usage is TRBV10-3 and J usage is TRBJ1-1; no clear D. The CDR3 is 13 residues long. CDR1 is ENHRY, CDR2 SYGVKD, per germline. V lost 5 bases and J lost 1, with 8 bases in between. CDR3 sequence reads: CAISPRENTEAFF. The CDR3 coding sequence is TGTGCCATCAGTCCCCGGGAGAACACTGAAGCTTTCTTT.

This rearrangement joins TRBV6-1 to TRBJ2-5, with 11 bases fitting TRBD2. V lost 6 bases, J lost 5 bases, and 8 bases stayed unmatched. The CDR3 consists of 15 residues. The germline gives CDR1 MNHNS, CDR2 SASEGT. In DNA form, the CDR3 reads TGTGCCAGCAGATTTAGCGGGGGGGCCCGGGAGACCCAGTACTTC. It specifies CASRFSGGARETQYF.